This section outlines one TCR beta chain sequence together with its context. Its specific antigen is unknown. No base qualities exist here, and no much larger clone lies one base off it. The CDR3 holds 15 amino acids from the cysteine to the phenylalanine. The kept DNA is CDR3 alone, 45 bases in frame from the first base. Ends trimmed: V by 0 bases, J by 6 bases; bases unmatched to a gene: 7. CDR1 and CDR2 are read off the germline V gene (reference sequence) as GTSNPN and SVGIG. The donors were healthy, HIV-negative adults with no recently reported acute infections or vaccinations. Every donor was a Caucasian adult living in Nashville, Tennessee, USA. For unsorted samples, roughly 90 million PBMCs were counted, and genomic DNA was extracted using the QIAamp DNA Blood Mini kit. Blood was obtained by leukapheresis, after which PBMCs were separated by Ficoll-Histopaque density gradient centrifugation and cryopreserved in liquid nitrogen vapor phase.

Using the deep immunoSEQ assay, TCR CDR3 regions were amplified from genomic DNA by multiplex PCR. Genomic DNA extracted from each cell subset was distributed evenly over all wells of several immunoSEQ 96-well plates, and each plate served as one replicate. Each replicate PCR for unsorted PBMC received 300 to 350 ng genomic DNA, equal to approximately 30,000 T cell genomes. Ten immunoSEQ deep assay plates were used to sequence unsorted PBMC genomic DNA. Purified libraries were measured with a Qubit 3.0 fluorometer, size-checked on a Bioanalyzer 2100, and measured again with the KAPA Library Quantification kit. Every immunoSEQ 96-well plate was sequenced on a dedicated single-read 150-cycle Illumina NextSeq 550 flow cell. In the source study's methods: Because the immunoSEQ output included only junctional sequences and no quality scores, the filtering could not be the same as the filtering used for full-length reads. Sequences were annotated with PyIR, a Python wrapper for IgBLAST v1.9, using IMGT germline references to assign V/J genes and CDR3. Reads were removed for weak V/J assignments (E-value above 1e-6), missing CDR3, stop codons, out-of-frame junctions, or ambiguous translated residues. V3J clonotypes were defined by identical inferred V gene, J gene, and CDR3 amino acid sequence. To compute the percentage overlap between repertoires, the number of shared unique clonotypes was divided by the size of the smaller repertoire. Richness of each repertoire was evaluated using RTK rarefaction, the Chao1 estimator, and Recon v2.1 estimates of unobserved clonotypes. TCRdb stores this immuneACCESS table with in-frame sequences only. Part of the clones is absent; in the studies checked, under half of the shortfall reflects unresolved V genes, and no reason is known for the rest. V and J calls and clone size follow that table, whereas D and trimming were derived from the DNA. Within this sample are about 480,000 clones, with 70% to 80% of them counted one time only. Roughly 13% of the sample is held by the ten biggest clonotypes.

The data belong to a study of shared clonotypes between healthy human individuals (dated by TCRdb to between 2020 and 2021). For the wider study: Three men and two women, aged 18 to 49 years, made up the cohort. To increase sequencing depth and limit assay-specific biases, different laboratories used diverse techniques to prepare libraries and sequence TCR repertoires. To estimate repertoire size and how much clonotypes are shared between individuals, the study performed deep sequencing of blood TCR repertoires from about five healthy adults. Per donor, leukapheresis produced somewhere between about 0.9 and 9.5 billion PBMCs.

What the work shows at the level of the full study, not this receptor alone: The genetic and exposure-history diversity represented was limited by the small number of donors. Pairwise subsampling indicated that sequencing depth was expected to affect the degree of clonotype sharing among donors. Sampling was restricted to blood, and TCR repertoires in tissue are likely to differ from TCR repertoires in blood.

In this chain, TRBV30 is recombined with TRBJ2-4; 8 of the junction bases match TRBD2. Sequencing was done on a sample of PBMCs. This clonotype was sampled from a woman in her 40s in good health. Some clones in this sample may be carry-over from other donors' samples. The CDR3 reads CAWSVIAGRSNIQYF. The DNA sequence is as follows: TGTGCCTGGAGTGTCATAGCGGGACGCTCAAACATTCAGTACTTC.